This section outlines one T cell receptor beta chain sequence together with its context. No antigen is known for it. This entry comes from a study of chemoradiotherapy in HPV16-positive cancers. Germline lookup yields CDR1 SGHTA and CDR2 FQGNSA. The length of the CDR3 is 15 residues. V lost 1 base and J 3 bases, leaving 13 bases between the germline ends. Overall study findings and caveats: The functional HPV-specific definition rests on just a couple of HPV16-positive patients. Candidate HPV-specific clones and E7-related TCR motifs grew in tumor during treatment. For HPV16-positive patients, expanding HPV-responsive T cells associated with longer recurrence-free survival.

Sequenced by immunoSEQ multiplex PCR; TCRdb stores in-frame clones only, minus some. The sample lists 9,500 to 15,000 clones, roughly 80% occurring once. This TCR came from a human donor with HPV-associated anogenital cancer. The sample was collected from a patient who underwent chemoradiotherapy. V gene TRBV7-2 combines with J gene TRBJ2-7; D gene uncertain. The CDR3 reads CASSLELLLGYEQYF. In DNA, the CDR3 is TGTGCCAGCAGCTTAGAACTCCTGCTAGGCTACGAGCAGTACTTC. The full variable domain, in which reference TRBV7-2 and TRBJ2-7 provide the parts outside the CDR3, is GAGVSQSPSNKVTEKGKDVELRCDPISGHTALYWYRQSLGQGLEFLIYFQGNSAPDKSGLPSDRFSAERTGGSVSTLTIQRTQQEDSAVYLCASSLELLLGYEQYFGPGTRLTVT.